This T cell receptor beta chain was sequenced for a study of T cell changes during pregnancy in multiple sclerosis. Assay: immunoSEQ multiplex PCR; the TCRdb copy retains only in-frame clones and omits some. This table holds around 100,000 clones, 90% to 95% found once. V dropped 4 bases and J dropped 0 bases, with 13 bases sitting between them. The germline CDR1 and CDR2 sequences are MGHRA and YSYEKL. The CDR3 has 15 residues. This sequence joins TRBV4-1 and TRBJ2-7; D is unclear. Sequences were derived from peripheral blood, sampled before pregnancy. The receptor was isolated from a female donor with multiple sclerosis, enrolled in a pregnancy study. CDR3 amino acids: CASSPLQRLSYEQYF. DNA of the CDR3: TGCGCCAGCAGCCCTCTACAACGACTCTCCTACGAGCAGTACTTC.